Listed below are T cell receptor beta chains from one sample, sequenced in a study of cytomegalovirus exposure and HLA in healthy donors. Sequenced by immunoSEQ multiplex PCR; TCRdb stores in-frame clones only, minus some. The sample records roughly 200,000 clones, 82% being singletons. The sample comprised PBMCs. Every receptor here comes from a woman under 30 in good health and CMV-seronegative. CDR3s include the opening cysteine and the closing phenylalanine or tryptophan. The order of the fields is D gene, V gene, clone size, J gene, CDR3 DNA, CDR3 protein. D genes are given only for firm matches. Clone size is not always given. Where it is, it says once, few, many or a class for expanded clones.

>TRBD1|TRBV5-4|-|TRBJ2-7
TGTGCCAGCAGCTCCCGGGACAGGAGCCCCTACGAGCAGTACTTC
CASSSRDRSPYEQYF
>-|TRBV2|-|TRBJ1-1
TGTGCCAGCATGATTTGGACAGCGATGAACACTGAAGCTTTCTTT
CASMIWTAMNTEAFF
>TRBD1|TRBV7-9|-|TRBJ2-5
TGTGCCAGCAGTCGAGGACAGGGTGAGACCCAGTACTTC
CASSRGQGETQYF
>TRBD1|TRBV10-2|-|TRBJ2-7
TGCGCCAGCAGTGAGCCGCAGGGGGCTGGAACCTACGAGCAGTACTTC
CASSEPQGAGTYEQYF
>TRBD1|TRBV6-1|once|TRBJ1-2
TGTGCCAGCAGTGGACAGGGGGCAGGGGGCTATGGCTACACCTTC
CASSGQGAGGYGYTF
>TRBD2|TRBV4-1|-|TRBJ2-7
TGCGCCAGCAGCCGGGGGTCGACTAGCGGGTTCGACGAGCAGTACTTC
CASSRGSTSGFDEQYF
>-|TRBV5-1|once|TRBJ2-3
TGCGCCAGCAACGACCAGGGGTTGTGGACAGATACGCAGTATTTT
CASNDQGLWTDTQYF
>TRBD1|TRBV5-4|-|TRBJ1-1
TGTGCCAGCAGCCCGTCCTTGACAGGGTACACTGAAGCTTTCTTT
CASSPSLTGYTEAFF
>-|TRBV18|-|TRBJ1-1
TGTGCCAGCCCCGACCGGACAGAGGCTGAAGCTTTCTTT
CASPDRTEAEAFF
>-|TRBV25-1|-|TRBJ1-5
TGTGCCAGCAGCCCCTCCCCCGACAGTCGAAATCAGCCCCAGCATTTT
CASSPSPDSRNQPQHF